Below are 30 T cell receptor beta chains sequenced from a single sample in a study of blood T cell repertoires in COVID-19. The method was immunoSEQ multiplex PCR; TCRdb's version includes in-frame clones alone and lacks a portion of them. The repertoire has about 89,000 clones, roughly 78% of them found once; the top ten carry roughly 19%. Sequencing was done on a sample of peripheral blood. These receptors were collected from a woman aged 80 or over with acute or convalescent COVID-19.

The V call is TRBV9, the J call TRBJ1-4; TRBD1 is a possible D gene (5 bases). Germline loops: CDR1 SGDLS, CDR2 YYNGEE. CDR3 size: 17 residues. V was shortened by 0 bases and J by 8 bases, with 20 bases between the two germline ends. The CDR3 coding sequence is TGTGCCAGCAGCGTAGAATCAGGGACTTTATATGGGGAAAAACTGTTTTTT. Residues: CASSVESGTLYGEKLFF.

V and J are TRBV4-2 and TRBJ1-1; 7 bases match TRBD1. V dropped 2 bases and J dropped 1; count of bases not matched to a gene: 4. Germline loops: CDR1 LGHNA, CDR2 YNFKEQ. This CDR3 has 15 residues. This CDR3 is CASSQQGQPNTEAFF. DNA for the CDR3: TGTGCCAGCAGCCAACAGGGACAGCCGAACACTGAAGCTTTCTTT.

This clone was observed a handful of times. This chain connects TRBV7-8 to TRBJ1-1; D remains ambiguous. V lost 2 bases and J lost 2, with 9 bases in between. The germline V gene has CDR1 SGHVS and CDR2 FQNEAQ. This CDR3 contains 14 residues. The CDR3 DNA sequence: TGTGCCAGCAGCTTATCAGAGGGTAACACTGAAGCTTTCTTT. Translating it yields CASSLSEGNTEAFF.

By share, this clone counts as medium-sized. The J gene is TRBJ1-1, the V gene TRBV2, with unresolved D. The V and J ends lost 2 bases and 1 base respectively, with 2 bases between them. Per the germline V gene, CDR1 is SNHLY and CDR2 is FYNNEI. This CDR3 region has 12 residues. The CDR3 here is CASSEQNTEAFF. In DNA, the CDR3 is TGTGCCAGCAGTGAACAGAACACTGAAGCTTTCTTT.

The V and J genes are TRBV5-1 and TRBJ2-7, with D perhaps matching TRBD2 (6 bases). This CDR3 has 15 residues. V lost 4 bases, J lost 9 bases, and 23 bases lay in between. CDR1 SGHRS and CDR2 YFSETQ come from the germline V gene. This CDR3 is CASSDPRDGVPRQYF. The CDR3, as DNA: TGCGCCAGCAGCGATCCGCGGGACGGAGTCCCTCGGCAGTACTTC.

V usage is TRBV6-5 and J usage is TRBJ1-1; TRBD1 is a possible D gene (5 bases). The CDR3 is 13 residues long. CDR1 and CDR2 (germline): MNHEY, SVGAGI. Trimming removed 6 bases from V and 1 base from J, with 9 bases in between. The CDR3 DNA reads TGTGCCAGCAGAAGACAGAAGAACACTGAAGCTTTCTTT. It is translated as CASRRQKNTEAFF.

This sequence joins TRBV12-3 or TRBV12-4 and TRBJ2-7; possibly TRBD1 for D (5 bases). The V end lost 5 bases, the J end lost 4 bases, and 9 bases lay between the germline ends. The CDR3 consists of 12 residues. The CDR3 here is CASSLQGYEQYF. The CDR3, as DNA: TGTGCCAGCAGTCTCCAGGGTTACGAGCAGTACTTC.

Only a few counts were recorded for this clone. The CDR3 nucleotides read TGTGCCAGTAGTATCGGGGAATCGTACGAGCAGTACTTC. Translated, it gives CASSIGESYEQYF. The rearrangement links TRBV19 to TRBJ2-7, with a weak D call TRBD2 (5 bases). The CDR3 extends over 13 amino acids. CDR1 is LNHDA and CDR2 is SQIVND in the germline V gene (reference sequence). The V end was cut by 3 bases, the J end by 4 bases, with 10 bases between.

The chain uses TRBV7-3 and TRBJ2-1; D may be TRBD2 (7 bases). This CDR3 contains 19 residues. The V and J ends lost 5 bases and 0 bases respectively, with 23 bases between them. Germline CDR1 reads SGHTA; CDR2 reads FQGTGA. CDR3 in amino acids: CASSTRGTSEESSYNEQFF. As DNA, the CDR3 is TGTGCCAGCAGCACCAGGGGAACTAGCGAGGAAAGCTCCTACAATGAGCAGTTCTTC. The full variable domain, its missing parts supplied by reference TRBV7-3 and TRBJ2-1, is GAGVSQTPSNKVTEKGKYVELRCDPISGHTALYWYRQSLGQGPEFLIYFQGTGAADDSGLPNDRFFAVRPEGSVSTLKIQRTERGDSAVYLCASSTRGTSEESSYNEQFFGPGTRLTVL.

The chain recombines TRBV7-8 with TRBJ2-1, with 9 bases matching TRBD2. The V gene end was trimmed by 3 bases and the J gene end by 8 bases; junction bases not matched to a gene: 8. Looked up from germline, CDR1 is SGHVS and CDR2 is FQNEAQ. The CDR3 is 15 amino acids. The chain's CDR3 is CASSFGGRDWDEQFF. The CDR3 DNA follows: TGTGCCAGCAGCTTTGGCGGGAGGGACTGGGATGAGCAGTTCTTC. Drawing the rest from reference TRBV7-8 and TRBJ2-1, the complete variable domain is GAGVSQSPRYKVAKRGQDVALRCDPISGHVSLFWYQQALGQGPEFLTYFQNEAQLDKSGLPSDRFFAERPEGSVSTLKIQRTQQEDSAVYLCASSFGGRDWDEQFFGPGTRLTVL.

The chain employs TRBV3-1 (or the pseudogene TRBV3-2) and TRBJ1-2; 7 bases map to TRBD1. The length of the CDR3 is 15 residues. V dropped 8 bases and J dropped 8; count of bases not matched to a gene: 17. Germline lookup yields CDR1 LGHDT and CDR2 YNNKEL (reference sequence). The CDR3 DNA reads as TGTGCCAGCGGAAAACAGGGGATTGGGTGGTACGGCTACACCTTC. The encoded protein is CASGKQGIGWYGYTF.

The chain uses TRBV6-5 and TRBJ2-7; 10 positions match TRBD2. The germline gives CDR1 MNHEY, CDR2 SVGAGI. Trimming removed 6 bases from V and 0 bases from J; junction bases left unmatched: 5. The CDR3 contains 15 residues. CDR3 loop: CASSAGLASSYEQYF. The CDR3, as DNA: TGTGCCAGCAGCGCGGGACTAGCGTCCTCCTACGAGCAGTACTTC.

V usage is TRBV11-2 and J usage is TRBJ2-2; D is ambiguous. CDR3 length: 13 amino acids. V shed 4 bases and J shed 3 bases, with 6 bases lying between them. Germline CDR1 reads SGHAT; CDR2 reads FQNNGV. The CDR3 spells CASSSSYTGELFF. The DNA of the CDR3 is TGTGCCAGCAGCTCCTCTTACACCGGGGAGCTGTTTTTT.

V usage is TRBV19 and J usage is TRBJ1-2; D is ambiguous. Germline CDR1 reads LNHDA; CDR2 reads SQIVND (reference sequence). With 2 bases removed from V and 4 bases from J, the gap between germline ends came to 11 bases. The CDR3 has 14 amino acids. The CDR3 DNA sequence: TGTGCCAGTAGTATAATCGGAGGGCCCTATGGCTACACCTTC. Translated: CASSIIGGPYGYTF.

This clone was counted between two and nine times. This rearrangement joins TRBV5-1 to TRBJ2-7; D is perhaps TRBD2 (6 bases). CDR3 length: 15 residues. Germline V lookup: CDR1 SGHRS, CDR2 YFSETQ. Trimming took 5 bases from V and 2 from J, leaving 17 bases between them. CDR3 bases: TGCGCCAGCAGGGCCGGGACTGAGACTACCTACGAGCAGTACTTC. Translated, it gives CASRAGTETTYEQYF.

The V call is TRBV4-2, the J call TRBJ2-1; TRBD2 matches at 7 bases. V lost 2 bases to trimming and J lost 3 bases; unmatched junction nucleotides: 13. Germline V gene data show CDR1 as LGHNA and CDR2 as YNFKEQ. The CDR3 extends over 18 amino acids. The CDR3 DNA follows: TGTGCCAGCAGCCAAATTTCGACACCCGGGGGGTACTACAATGAGCAGTTCTTC. It specifies CASSQISTPGGYYNEQFF.

The chain carries TRBV30 and TRBJ1-1; a weak D match, TRBD1 (6 bases). The germline CDR1 and CDR2 sequences are GTSNPN and SVGIG (reference sequence). The ends were cut back, 5 bases at V and 0 bases at J, with 13 bases in the middle. The CDR3 sequence is 14 residues long. This CDR3 is CAWDTGILNTEAFF. The CDR3 nucleotides are TGTGCCTGGGATACAGGGATCTTGAACACTGAAGCTTTCTTT.

The chain recombines TRBV3-1 (or the pseudogene TRBV3-2) with TRBJ1-5; 11 bases map to TRBD1. Per germline, CDR1 LGHDT and CDR2 YNNKEL (reference sequence). V dropped 1 base and J dropped 5; count of bases not matched to a gene: 1. This CDR3 spans 15 amino acids. As DNA, the CDR3 is TGTGCCAGCAGCCAAGGGACAGGGGGCCATCAGCCCCAGCATTTT. Its translation is CASSQGTGGHQPQHF.

The CDR3 sequence: CSARNSYGYTF. The DNA of the CDR3 is TGCAGTGCTAGGAACTCCTATGGCTACACCTTC. The rearrangement uses TRBV20-1 and TRBJ1-2, with D hard to call. Germline V gene lookup returns CDR1 DFQATT and CDR2 SNEGSKA (reference sequence). There are 11 residues in the CDR3. V lost 3 bases to trimming and J lost 4 bases, with 6 bases between them.

The J gene is TRBJ1-3, the V gene TRBV5-1; 8 nucleotides agree with TRBD1. CDR1 SGHRS and CDR2 YFSETQ come from the germline V gene. V was pared by 1 base and J by 0 bases, with 3 bases of the junction left unmatched. The CDR3 has 16 amino acids. CDR3 sequence reads: CASSLSTGGSGNTIYF. In DNA form, the CDR3 reads TGCGCCAGCAGCTTGTCCACAGGGGGCTCTGGAAACACCATATATTTT.

This chain connects TRBV4-1 to TRBJ2-1; D is ambiguous. Deletions cut 0 bases from V and 12 bases from J, with 12 bases between. This CDR3 comprises 13 residues. Germline values: CDR1 MGHRA, CDR2 YSYEKL. CDR3: CASSQELETGQFF. The DNA of the CDR3 is TGCGCCAGCAGCCAAGAGTTGGAAACGGGGCAGTTCTTC.

The chain carries TRBV6-5 and TRBJ1-6, with TRBD1 as a possible D gene (5 bases). Deletions cut 6 bases from V and 9 bases from J, with 15 bases between. The CDR3 covers 14 residues. Germline V gives CDR1 MNHEY, CDR2 SVGAGI. CDR3 in amino acids: CASRGISGGSPLHF. The CDR3 DNA is TGTGCCAGCAGAGGGATCTCGGGGGGTTCACCCCTCCACTTT.

This chain links TRBV5-4 with TRBJ1-4, with TRBD1 matching 7 bases. Germline V gene lookup returns CDR1 SGHNT and CDR2 YYREEE (reference sequence). The ends lost 4 bases at V and 0 bases at J; junction bases unmatched: 3. This CDR3 has 15 residues. CDR3 sequence: CASSPTGATNEKLFF. The CDR3 region has the DNA TGTGCCAGCAGCCCTACAGGGGCAACTAATGAAAAACTGTTTTTT.

The V call is TRBV7-2, the J call TRBJ2-5; weak D call: TRBD1 (7 bases). There are 14 residues in the CDR3. V was shortened by 5 bases and J by 6 bases, with 16 bases between the two germline ends. CDR1 is SGHTA and CDR2 is FQGNSA in the germline V gene. CDR3: CASSPGGPAQTQYF. The CDR3, as DNA: TGTGCCAGCAGCCCAGGGGGGCCAGCACAGACCCAGTACTTC.

The genes are TRBV7-9 and TRBJ1-1; 7 bases map to TRBD1. V shed 5 bases and J 11 bases; nucleotides not matched to a gene: 11. The CDR3 runs 13 residues. Germline assignment: CDR1 SEHNR and CDR2 FQNEAQ (reference sequence). The CDR3 bases are TGTGCCAGCAGCGGATACAGGGGTGTAAGGGCTTTCTTT. It yields the protein CASSGYRGVRAFF.

The V call is TRBV27, the J call TRBJ2-1; TRBD2 might be the D (6 bases). The germline V gene has CDR1 MNHEY and CDR2 SMNVEV (reference sequence). This CDR3 has 14 amino acids. Trimming pared 10 bases from V and 3 bases from J, leaving 16 bases between. CDR3 protein: CATTGRGFYNEQFF. The CDR3 region has the DNA TGTGCCACCACTGGCCGGGGGTTCTACAATGAGCAGTTCTTC.

The chain employs TRBV30 and TRBJ2-1; TRBD2 agrees at 12 bases. Germline-derived CDR1 and CDR2 are GTSNPN and SVGIG (reference sequence). Unmatched junction bases numbered 9, after V lost 7 bases and J lost 8 bases. The CDR3 is 14 residues long. The CDR3 here is CAYSSGRAVDEQFF. CDR3 nucleotides: TGTGCCTACTCTAGCGGGAGGGCCGTCGATGAGCAGTTCTTC.

V gene TRBV5-6 combines with J gene TRBJ2-2; D may be TRBD2 (6 bases). CDR3 length equals 18 residues. Germline V gene sequence: CDR1 SGHDT, CDR2 YYEEEE. V was pared by 0 bases and J by 4 bases, with 19 bases between. The CDR3 loop is CASSLGWDPGARTGELFF. CDR3 coding DNA: TGTGCCAGCAGCTTGGGGTGGGACCCGGGAGCTCGCACCGGGGAGCTGTTTTTT.

The V gene is TRBV20-1, the J gene TRBJ1-3; TRBD1 agrees at 9 bases. V dropped 6 bases and J dropped 4; count of bases not matched to a gene: 7. The germline V gene has CDR1 DFQATT and CDR2 SNEGSKA (reference sequence). There are 14 residues in the CDR3. The CDR3 region has the DNA TGCAGTGCGAGTCGACAGGGGGGGGGAAACACCATATATTTT. Translated, it gives CSASRQGGGNTIYF.

The table lists this clone with a few counts. The V call is TRBV25-1, the J call TRBJ2-3; a weak D match, TRBD2 (5 bases). Germline CDR1 reads MGHDK; CDR2 reads SYGVNS. The CDR3 is made up of 13 amino acids. V was clipped by 7 bases and J by 1 base, with 9 bases between them. The CDR3 is CASIVEGTDTQYF. CDR3 nucleotide sequence: TGTGCCAGCATAGTGGAGGGCACAGATACGCAGTATTTT.